Below, 20 T cell receptor beta chains from the same sample are listed, as sequenced in a study of T cells expressing NK-cell markers. TCRdb reprocessed the 5' RACE reads, keeping one entry per CDR3 protein, no DNA. The sample features about 160,000 distinct CDR3 sequences, with around a sixth in its top ten. The sequenced sample was blood T cells: a sorted CD56 or NKG2C T cell subset, CD4+ or CD8+ T cells, or bulk PBMC T cells (not recorded which). All receptors derive from a woman aged 18-70 years in good health.

The chain has TRBV20-1 and TRBJ2-3. Germline lookup yields CDR1 DFQATT and CDR2 SNEGSKA (reference sequence). CDR3 length equals 14 residues. CDR3 loop: CSARYRTATDTQYF.

Here the CDR3 reads CASSQGTASTDTQYF. V usage is TRBV4-2 and J usage is TRBJ2-3. CDR1 LGHNA and CDR2 YNFKEQ come from the germline V gene. CDR3 length equals 15 residues.

V usage is TRBV5-1 and J usage is TRBJ2-2; TCRdb's D call, TRBD1, is unchecked because there is no DNA. Germline CDR1 SGHRS, CDR2 YFSETQ. The CDR3 sequence is 16 residues long. This chain's CDR3 is CASSPHRDINTGELFF.

V and J are TRBV29-1 and TRBJ1-6. Germline V gene lookup returns CDR1 SQVTM and CDR2 ANQGSEA. The CDR3 extends over 13 amino acids. CDR3: CSVGWKDNSPLHF.

This chain links TRBV7-3 with TRBJ2-7; checking the TCRdb D call of TRBD1 is not possible without DNA. CDR3 length: 15 amino acids. Germline CDR1 is SGHTA and CDR2 is FQGTGA. The CDR3 loop is CASSLDRDSSYEQYF.

The CDR3 loop is CASSLIAGGPGGEQYF. This sequence joins TRBV7-3 and TRBJ2-7; TCRdb picks TRBD2, but there is no DNA to check that call. Germline V gene data show CDR1 as SGHTA and CDR2 as FQGTGA. The CDR3 totals 16 residues. Complete variable domain (other parts from reference TRBV7-3 and TRBJ2-7): GAGVSQTPSNKVTEKGKYVELRCDPISGHTALYWYRQSLGQGPEFLIYFQGTGAADDSGLPNDRFFAVRPEGSVSTLKIQRTERGDSAVYLCASSLIAGGPGGEQYFGPGTRLTVT.

The chain has TRBV28 and TRBJ2-1; the TRBD2 assignment by TCRdb is unverifiable without DNA. Germline lookup yields CDR1 MDHEN and CDR2 SYDVKM. CDR3 length equals 13 residues. CDR3 sequence: CATGDYSYNEQFF.

The rearrangement links TRBV5-1 to TRBJ2-7; TCRdb names TRBD1, which stays unverified in the absence of DNA. Germline CDR1 SGHRS, CDR2 YFSETQ. This CDR3 is built from 16 residues. The CDR3 loop is CASSLVGRVVGYEQYF.

The V gene is TRBV12-3 or TRBV12-4, the J gene TRBJ2-5; absent DNA, TCRdb's TRBD1 call cannot be checked. The CDR3 covers 12 residues. CDR3 in amino acids: CASSGQGETQYF.

V gene TRBV20-1 combines with J gene TRBJ2-5. Germline loops: CDR1 DFQATT, CDR2 SNEGSKA (reference sequence). The length of the CDR3 is 12 residues. The CDR3 is CSARRSQETQYF.

The chain carries TRBV4-1 and TRBJ2-7. The CDR3 has 16 residues. Germline V CDR1 and CDR2: MGHRA, YSYEKL. This CDR3 reads CASSPSLSGSGYEQYF.

The gene calls are TRBV15 and TRBJ2-7; TCRdb names TRBD2, which stays unverified in the absence of DNA. CDR1 is LNHNV, CDR2 YYDKDF, per germline (reference sequence). The CDR3 has 14 amino acids. CDR3: CATSRSSGAYEQYF.

The chain carries TRBV7-3 and TRBJ2-6; the TRBD1 assignment by TCRdb is unverifiable without DNA. From germline, CDR1 is SGHTA and CDR2 FQGTGA. CDR3 length equals 18 residues. CDR3 in amino acids: CASSSPGQGARGANVLTF.

This chain connects TRBV15 to TRBJ2-3; the D call of TRBD1 rests on TCRdb alone, since no DNA is present to check it. This CDR3 region has 15 residues. CDR1 and CDR2 (germline): LNHNV, YYDKDF (reference sequence). CDR3 protein: CATSRGTGVWDTQYF.

The J gene is TRBJ2-1, the V gene TRBV15; TCRdb proposes TRBD1, but this gene call is untestable without DNA. The CDR3 length is 14 residues. Per the germline V gene, CDR1 is LNHNV and CDR2 is YYDKDF (reference sequence). The CDR3 loop reads CATSRDPLNNEQFF.

The chain joins TRBV2 to TRBJ2-7; the D call of TRBD2 rests on TCRdb alone, since no DNA is present to check it. Germline values: CDR1 SNHLY, CDR2 FYNNEI. The CDR3 consists of 16 residues. The CDR3 loop is CASREVTQGPPYEQYF.

The J gene is TRBJ1-6, the V gene TRBV7-3. This CDR3 is 14 amino acids long. Germline assignment: CDR1 SGHTA and CDR2 FQGTGA. The CDR3 here is CASSLIGEYSPLHF.

This rearrangement joins TRBV6-1 to TRBJ1-2; TCRdb gives TRBD1 as the D gene, but with no DNA this cannot be confirmed. Germline CDR1 and CDR2: MNHNS and SASEGT. The CDR3 runs 14 residues. CDR3 sequence: CASSTRDRGPGYTF.

The rearrangement joins TRBV29-1 to TRBJ2-2; TCRdb reports TRBD1, a call that lacks DNA to check it against. Germline CDR1 SQVTM, CDR2 ANQGSEA. The CDR3 has 13 residues. This chain's CDR3 is CSVGQGRAGELFF.

The V and J genes are TRBV11-2 and TRBJ2-1; TCRdb lists TRBD2, though no DNA is available to test this call. This CDR3 contains 17 residues. Germline CDR1 is SGHAT and CDR2 is FQNNGV. The CDR3: CASSLDLRVSGIDEQFF.